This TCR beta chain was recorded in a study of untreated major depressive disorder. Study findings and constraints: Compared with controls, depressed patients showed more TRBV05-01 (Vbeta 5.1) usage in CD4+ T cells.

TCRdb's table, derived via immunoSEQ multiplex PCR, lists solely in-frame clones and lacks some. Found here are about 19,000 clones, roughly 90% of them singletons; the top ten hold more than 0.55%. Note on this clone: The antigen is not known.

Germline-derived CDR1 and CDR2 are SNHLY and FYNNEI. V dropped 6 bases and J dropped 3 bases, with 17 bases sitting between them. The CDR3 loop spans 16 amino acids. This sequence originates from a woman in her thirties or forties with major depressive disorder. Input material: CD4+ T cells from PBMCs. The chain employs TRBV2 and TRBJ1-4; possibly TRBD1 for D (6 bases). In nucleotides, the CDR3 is TGTGCCAGCAGGTGGGACAAAACACCGGCTAATGAAAAACTGTTTTTT. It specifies CASRWDKTPANEKLFF.